This T cell receptor beta chain is drawn from a study of cytomegalovirus exposure and HLA in healthy donors. General observations from the study: Earlier findings revealed that most TCR beta V segments proved productive either about 87% or about 30% of the time.

A word on this clone: What it binds is unknown.

Germline V gene data show CDR1 as LNHDA and CDR2 as SQIVND (reference sequence). Trimming removed 7 bases at V and 4 bases at J, with 11 bases between. This CDR3 is 14 amino acids long. This PCR relied on a set of 60 Vbeta primers and 13 Jbeta primers. Assay: immunoSEQ multiplex PCR; the TCRdb copy retains only in-frame clones and omits some. The sample lists roughly 110,000 clones; roughly 80% were seen once. Sequencing used PBMCs. V is TRBV19 and J is TRBJ2-6, with D possibly TRBD2 on 5 matching bases. The receptor was derived from a man aged 30-40 years in good health and CMV-seronegative. The CDR3 sequence: CASKRAPGANVLTF. CDR3 coding DNA: TGTGCCAGTAAGAGGGCCCCCGGGGCCAACGTCCTGACTTTC.